Each of the 29 T cell receptor beta chains below was sequenced from the same sample in a study of T cells in Graves' hyperthyroidism and ophthalmopathy (dated by TCRdb to between 2018 and 2021). Libraries were made using multiplex PCR. Sequencing was carried out with an Illumina HiSeq 2000. The TCR beta CDR3 regions were amplified from the RNA transcripts. The first round of RT-PCR for the TCR CDR3 was performed with the HTBI primer set and the Qiagen OneStep RT-PCR kit. TCRdb cleaned the public reads at Q25 with fastp, built clones with MiXCR and kept in-frame beta chains. Here each entry gathers all rows of one CDR3 protein and keeps the most common genes and DNA. The sample profile shows around 600,000 distinct CDR3 sequences; approximately 15% of them were found once. The top ten clones comprise 6.5% to 8% of the sample. Sequenced material: blood. These receptors were collected from a woman aged 30 to 39 with Graves' hyperthyroidism.

This clonotype was recorded a few times. J is TRBJ2-1 and V is TRBV20-1; 7 bases fit TRBD2. Germline V gene lookup returns CDR1 DFQATT and CDR2 SNEGSKA (reference sequence). V shed 6 bases, J shed 4 bases, and the junction held 15 bases outside the gene matches. The CDR3 length is 16 residues. Here the CDR3 DNA reads TGCAGTGCCGACGAAGATTCTAGCGGACCTTACAATGAGCAGTTCTTC. It translates to CSADEDSSGPYNEQFF.

This clonotype was found many times. The V and J genes are TRBV5-5 and TRBJ1-2; D unresolved. The CDR3 has 13 amino acids. CDR1 is SGHKS and CDR2 is YYEKEE in the germline V gene (reference sequence). V shed 4 bases and J shed 8 bases, with 15 bases lying between them. The CDR3 loop reads CASSLIYTGGYTF. The CDR3 DNA is TGTGCCAGCAGCCTAATCTACACTGGCGGCTACACCTTC.

With regard to this clonotype: This may be a read error, as it is one base from a much larger clone. In DNA form, the CDR3 reads TGTGCCTGGAGTGTACTGGGGAACACTGAAGCTTTCTTT. This codes for CAWSVLGNTEAFF. The chain couples TRBV30 to TRBJ1-1; no clear D. Deletions cut 0 bases from V and 1 base from J, with 6 bases between. The germline V gene has CDR1 GTSNPN and CDR2 SVGIG (reference sequence). This CDR3 contains 13 residues.

This clonotype has more than one count but fewer than ten. This chain uses TRBV4-2 with TRBJ2-7; TRBD2 matches at 14 bases. The CDR3 is 18 residues long. Germline CDR1 and CDR2: LGHNA and YNFKEQ. Unmatched junction bases numbered 8, after V lost 1 base and J lost 3 bases. CDR3 nucleotides: TGTGCCAGCAGCCAAGTGTTGGGACTAGCGGGAGTGTTCTACGAGCAGTACTTC. This gives the protein CASSQVLGLAGVFYEQYF.

The sample holds one count of this clonotype. A read error may be the cause here, since a much bigger clone is one base away. The chain links TRBV7-3 to TRBJ2-3, with D perhaps matching TRBD2 (6 bases). Germline V lookup: CDR1 SGHTA, CDR2 FQGTGA. The CDR3 is 16 amino acids. The CDR3 DNA reads as TGTGCCGGCAGTTTCTCCGGGAGAGGATTCACAGATACGCAGTATTTT. It specifies CAGSFSGRGFTDTQYF.

The rearrangement joins TRBV10-3 to TRBJ2-1, with unresolved D. Per the germline V gene, CDR1 is ENHRY and CDR2 is SYGVKD. The CDR3 contains 15 residues. Trimming cost V 0 bases and J 10 bases, with 16 bases left between them. This CDR3 is CAISESLDANGEQFF. The CDR3 DNA reads as TGTGCCATCAGTGAGTCCCTGGACGCCAACGGGGAGCAGTTCTTC.

This clonotype was observed at least ten times. The chain couples TRBV30 to TRBJ1-2, with D possibly matching TRBD1 (5 bases). This CDR3 has 10 amino acids. Germline V gene lookup returns CDR1 GTSNPN and CDR2 SVGIG (reference sequence). Trimming took off 6 bases at V and 4 bases at J, with 6 bases between the two ends. The CDR3 DNA reads TGTGCCTGTACAGGCTATGGCTACACCTTC. Encoded protein: CACTGYGYTF.

This clonotype was recorded at least ten times. CDR3 bases: TGTGCCAGCAGTTTATCTGCAGGGTACAATGAGCAGTTCTTC. This translates into CASSLSAGYNEQFF. The chain joins TRBV27 to TRBJ2-1; D is possibly TRBD1 (5 bases). This CDR3 has 14 residues. Germline V gene sequence: CDR1 MNHEY, CDR2 SMNVEV (reference sequence). The ends were cut back, 0 bases at V and 4 bases at J, with 7 bases in the middle.

V usage is TRBV14 and J usage is TRBJ2-1; TRBD2 matches 9 bases. Looked up from germline, CDR1 is SGHDN and CDR2 is FVKESK. The CDR3 spans 17 residues. Losses at the gene ends were 3 bases for V and 8 bases for J; bases not matched to a gene: 14. The CDR3 sequence: CASSHQIAGVLTDEQFF. The CDR3, as DNA: TGTGCCAGCAGCCACCAGATAGCGGGAGTACTTACCGATGAGCAGTTCTTC.

V and J are TRBV20-1 and TRBJ1-2, with no clear D. CDR1 is DFQATT, CDR2 SNEGSKA, per germline (reference sequence). The CDR3 sequence is 13 residues long. CDR3 nucleotides: TGCAGCGCGACTGGTAGGGCTAACTATGGCTACACCTTC. Its protein is CSATGRANYGYTF.

The V gene is TRBV3-1, the J gene TRBJ1-2, with D tentatively TRBD1 (6 bases). This CDR3 region has 14 residues. Germline V gene lookup returns CDR1 LGHDT and CDR2 YNNKEL (reference sequence). V lost 0 bases and J lost 8, with 13 bases in between. This CDR3 is CASSQDPGAGGYTF. The DNA for the CDR3 is TGTGCCAGCAGCCAAGATCCAGGGGCCGGCGGCTACACCTTC.

This clonotype came up a few times. One base away lies a much larger clone, so this may be a sequencing read error. The chain has TRBV3-1 and TRBJ1-2, with D unclear. The germline V gene encodes CDR1 LGHDT and CDR2 YNNKEL (reference sequence). This CDR3 has 13 amino acids. The CDR3 protein is CTSSHGATYGYTF. CDR3 DNA: TGTACCAGCAGCCACGGTGCAACCTATGGCTACACCTTC.

Ten or more counts support this clonotype. The gene calls are TRBV6-1 and TRBJ2-1, with 13 bases identical to TRBD2. Per the germline V gene, CDR1 is MNHNS and CDR2 is SASEGT. The CDR3 length is 16 residues. Unmatched junction bases numbered 8, after V lost 6 bases and J lost 6 bases. DNA for the CDR3: TGTGCCAGCAGAGCACTGGGACTAGCGGGAAGCAATGAGCAGTTCTTC. It translates to CASRALGLAGSNEQFF.

This clonotype has ten or more counts. V is TRBV30 and J is TRBJ1-5; D call uncertain. Trimming removed 1 base from V and 1 base from J, with 8 bases in between. CDR1 GTSNPN and CDR2 SVGIG come from the germline V gene (reference sequence). This CDR3 spans 14 amino acids. Here the CDR3 reads CAWSEVQSNQPQHF. CDR3 coding DNA: TGTGCCTGGAGTGAAGTACAGAGCAATCAGCCCCAGCATTTT.

The table lists this clonotype with many counts. This chain joins TRBV12-3 or TRBV12-4 and TRBJ2-1; 14 bases match TRBD2. The CDR3 spans 14 residues. After removal of 10 bases from V and 9 bases from J, the junction contained 8 bases not matched to a gene. The CDR3, as DNA: TGTGCCACCGGGACTAGCGGGAGATTTGGTGAGCAGTTCTTC. Encoded protein: CATGTSGRFGEQFF.

In this sample, this clonotype turned up a few times. This CDR3 reads CASSVRGEGTQYF. CDR3 in DNA: TGTGCCAGCAGCGTAAGGGGAGAGGGTACGCAGTATTTT. V gene TRBV7-3 combines with J gene TRBJ2-3; tentatively, D is TRBD1 or TRBD2 (5 bases each). Trimming removed 5 bases from V and 8 bases from J, with 14 bases in between. The length of the CDR3 is 13 residues. Germline values: CDR1 SGHTA, CDR2 FQGTGA.

This clonotype has a count of ten or more. This sequence joins TRBV3-1 and TRBJ2-1; D gene uncertain. The CDR3 is 15 residues long. With 0 bases removed from V and 3 bases from J, the gap between germline ends came to 9 bases. Germline assignment: CDR1 LGHDT and CDR2 YNNKEL (reference sequence). CDR3 nucleotide sequence: TGTGCCAGCAGCCAAGATGTCCGAAACTACAATGAGCAGTTCTTC. Its protein product is CASSQDVRNYNEQFF.

J is TRBJ2-7 and V is TRBV19; D is possibly TRBD1 (5 bases). The CDR3 spans 12 residues. The V end was cut by 7 bases, the J end by 3 bases, with 10 bases between. Germline V gene sequence: CDR1 LNHDA, CDR2 SQIVND (reference sequence). CDR3 bases: TGTGCCAGTACTGACAGCTTCTACGAGCAGTACTTC. Translated, it gives CASTDSFYEQYF.

The sample holds many counts of this clonotype. The V call is TRBV20-1, the J call TRBJ2-3; TRBD2 agrees at 9 bases. The CDR3 runs 15 residues. CDR1 is DFQATT and CDR2 is SNEGSKA in the germline V gene (reference sequence). Losses at the gene ends were 3 bases for V and 0 bases for J; bases not matched to a gene: 4. CDR3 region: CSASPTSGSTDTQYF. Here the CDR3 DNA reads TGCAGTGCTAGTCCGACTAGCGGAAGCACAGATACGCAGTATTTT.

J is TRBJ1-1 and V is TRBV18; 7 bases line up with TRBD1. After removal of 8 bases from V and 4 bases from J, the junction contained 7 bases not matched to a gene. Looked up from germline, CDR1 is KGHSH and CDR2 is LQKENI. CDR3 size: 13 residues. CDR3 sequence (DNA): TGTGCCAGCGCCCGACAGGGAGCCACTGAAGCTTTCTTT. It encodes CASARQGATEAFF.

This clonotype has a single count. Being one base from a much bigger clone, this may be a read error. The chain recombines TRBV27 with TRBJ1-1; 10 nucleotides line up with TRBD1. The J segment lost 4 bases and the V segment lost 5 bases, leaving 10 bases of the junction unmatched. The CDR3 extends over 16 amino acids. Germline V gene lookup returns CDR1 MNHEY and CDR2 SMNVEV (reference sequence). In DNA form, the CDR3 reads TGTGCCAGCAGTAGGGACAGGGGCACTGGTGGCACTGAAGCTTTCTTT. This sequence encodes CASSRDRGTGGTEAFF.

This clonotype was seen more than once but under ten times. The gene calls are TRBV7-3 and TRBJ1-1, with D possibly matching TRBD1 (5 bases). Trimming shortened V by 5 bases and J by 5 bases, and 21 bases separated the two germline ends. The CDR3 covers 16 residues. CDR1 is SGHTA, CDR2 FQGTGA, per germline. The CDR3 protein is CASSQSAGGRGTEAFF. CDR3 DNA: TGTGCCAGCAGCCAATCCGCCGGGGGTCGTGGGACTGAAGCTTTCTTT.

This chain joins TRBV3-2 and TRBJ1-2; the table's D gene call, TRBD1, was not cross checked with the DNA. TRBV3-2 represents a pseudogene. The CDR3 has 14 residues. CDR3 coding DNA: TGTGCCAGCAGCCAAGTTGGGGGAGTTTATGGCTACACCTTC. Translating it yields CASSQVGGVYGYTF.

The rearrangement links TRBV19 to TRBJ1-1; D ambiguous. V shed 10 bases and J shed 2 bases, with 11 bases lying between them. The CDR3 covers 12 residues. From germline, CDR1 is LNHDA and CDR2 SQIVND (reference sequence). CDR3 sequence reads: CATKRPNTEAFF. As DNA, the CDR3 is TGTGCCACCAAAAGGCCTAACACTGAAGCTTTCTTT.

The CDR3 nucleotides read TGTGCCACCACTTTCTCGCGTCGGAATGAGCAGTTCTTC. Translating it yields CATTFSRRNEQFF. The rearrangement joins TRBV15 to TRBJ2-1; the D is unclear. The CDR3 has 13 amino acids. CDR1 is LNHNV, CDR2 YYDKDF, per germline (reference sequence). V was shortened by 7 bases and J by 7 bases, with 14 bases between the two germline ends. Full variable domain (rest looked up from reference TRBV15 and TRBJ2-1): DAMVIQNPRYQVTQFGKPVTLSCSQTLNHNVMYWYQQKSSQAPKLLFHYYDKDFNNEADTPDNFQSRRPNTSFCFLDIRSPGLGDTAMYLCATTFSRRNEQFFGPGTRLTVL.

This clonotype was seen ten or more times. The V and J genes are TRBV20-1 and TRBJ1-1, with D tentatively TRBD1 (6 bases). V was pared by 3 bases and J by 3 bases, with 29 bases between. Per germline, CDR1 DFQATT and CDR2 SNEGSKA (reference sequence). The CDR3 contains 19 residues. The CDR3 spells CSASNRAELRGAKYTEAFF. CDR3 DNA sequence: TGCAGTGCTAGCAATAGAGCGGAGCTTCGGGGGGCTAAGTACACTGAAGCTTTCTTT.

This clonotype turned up a few times. The V call is TRBV27, the J call TRBJ2-1; D gene uncertain. Trimming shortened V by 2 bases and J by 9 bases, and 11 bases separated the two germline ends. This CDR3 has 13 residues. Germline loops: CDR1 MNHEY, CDR2 SMNVEV (reference sequence). CDR3 DNA sequence: TGTGCCAGCAGTTTAGTAGGGCGTAGTGAGCAGTTCTTC. Translated: CASSLVGRSEQFF.

This clonotype showed up many times. The chain combines TRBV18 with TRBJ2-2; D is unresolved. The germline V gene encodes CDR1 KGHSH and CDR2 LQKENI. The CDR3 runs to 12 residues. The V end was cut by 4 bases, the J end by 5 bases, with 5 bases between. The CDR3 DNA is TGTGCCAGCTCACACTTAACCGGGGAGCTGTTTTTT. Protein: CASSHLTGELFF.

This clonotype was seen ten or more times. The chain recombines TRBV28 with TRBJ2-1; D gene unclear. This CDR3 region has 15 residues. Germline CDR1 MDHEN, CDR2 SYDVKM. V was cut by 3 bases and J by 5 bases, with 14 bases left in between. The CDR3 spells CASSLFRERDNEQFF. Here the CDR3 DNA reads TGTGCCAGCAGTTTGTTCCGCGAAAGAGACAATGAGCAGTTCTTC.